This TCR beta chain appears in the sequencing data of a study of cytomegalovirus exposure and HLA in healthy donors. This clone was observed once. The PCR contained 60 Vbeta and 13 Jbeta primers. The data were produced by immunoSEQ multiplex PCR, yet TCRdb's version contains in-frame clones alone and is incomplete. The table records roughly 200,000 clones, 82% of them present only once. Trimming cost V 2 bases and J 5 bases, with 9 bases left between them. In germline, CDR1 is SEHNR, CDR2 FQNEAQ (reference sequence). CDR3 length: 14 residues. The sequencing input was PBMCs. The clonotype was recovered from a middle-aged woman in good health and CMV-seronegative. The gene calls are TRBV7-9 and TRBJ2-2, with D unclear. The CDR3 reads CASSLSTFTGELFF. The DNA of the CDR3 is TGTGCCAGCAGCTTATCGACTTTTACCGGGGAGCTGTTTTTT.